This is a list of T cell receptor beta chains from one sample in a study of blood T cells in healthy people across ages. TCRdb used MiXCR to reprocess the 5' RACE reads, holding one entry per CDR3 protein. Of hundreds of thousands of distinct CDR3 sequences listed, around two fifths were seen once; the top ten hold about 30%. Sequenced sample: blood. The origin of the receptors is a man at least 80 years old in good health. Each CDR3 is given with its conserved first and last residue. The D gene is left open where the match is weak. Only part of the rows carry a size: once, few, many, or a class if the clone is expanded.

D | size | J | V | CDR3 | DNA
. | . | TRBJ1-2 | TRBV18 | CASSPPTGRANYGYTF | TGTGCCAGCTCACCACCGACAGGACGAGCTAACTATGGCTACACCTTC
. | . | TRBJ2-7 | TRBV7-2 | CASSRSRGPGNEQYF | TGTGCCAGCAGCCGCTCGCGGGGTCCAGGGAACGAGCAGTACTTC
. | . | TRBJ2-4 | TRBV4-3 | CASSQDVANPNTQYF | TGCGCCAGCAGCCAAGATGTGGCTAATCCAAACACTCAGTACTTC
. | few | TRBJ1-6 | TRBV3-1 | CASSRDGDNSPLHF | TGTGCCAGCAGCCGGGACGGAGATAATTCACCCCTCCACTTT
TRBD1 | . | TRBJ1-2 | TRBV6-6 | CASSSGQEGHGYTF | TGTGCCAGCAGTTCTGGACAGGAAGGGCATGGCTACACCTTC
. | few | TRBJ2-5 | TRBV20-1 | CSAPGIGRGETQYF | TGCAGTGCCCCCGGTATTGGACGAGGGGAGACCCAGTACTTC
. | . | TRBJ2-7 | TRBV10-3 | CAISDPQPPKHNEQYF | TGTGCCATCAGTGACCCCCAGCCTCCTAAGCACAATGAGCAGTACTTC
. | many | TRBJ1-2 | TRBV29-1 | CSVDRGWGYTF | TGCAGCGTTGATCGGGGGTGGGGCTACACCTTC
. | few | TRBJ2-7 | TRBV9 | CASSVGPRDEQYF | TGTGCCAGCAGCGTAGGTCCCAGGGACGAGCAGTACTTC
. | many | TRBJ2-3 | TRBV4-2 | CASSQDPTDTQYF | TGTGCCAGCAGCCAAGATCCCACAGATACGCAGTATTTT
TRBD2 | . | TRBJ2-5 | TRBV14 | CASSQDPAGVSSNQETQYF | TGTGCCAGCAGCCAAGACCCAGCGGGAGTAAGCTCCAACCAAGAGACCCAGTACTTC
TRBD1 | few | TRBJ1-2 | TRBV7-2 | CASSLMSTGNYGYTF | TGTGCCAGCAGCTTAATGTCGACAGGGAACTATGGCTACACCTTC
. | . | TRBJ2-5 | TRBV5-1 | CASSPGPHQETQYF | TGCGCCAGCAGCCCGGGACCCCACCAAGAGACCCAGTACTTC
TRBD2 | many | TRBJ2-1 | TRBV7-3 | CASSPQTSGRYNNEQFF | TGTGCCAGCAGCCCCCAGACTAGCGGGAGGTACAACAATGAGCAGTTCTTC
. | . | TRBJ2-1 | TRBV20-1 | CSARGRPLYNEQFF | TGCAGTGCTAGAGGCAGGCCCCTTTACAATGAGCAGTTCTTC
TRBD2 | few | TRBJ2-1 | TRBV7-2 | CASSPRTSYEQFF | TGTGCCAGCAGCCCCCGGACTAGCTATGAGCAGTTCTTC
. | . | TRBJ2-7 | TRBV4-3 | CASSQEGLESYEQYF | TGCGCCAGCAGCCAAGAGGGCCTTGAATCCTACGAGCAGTACTTC
. | . | TRBJ2-3 | TRBV20-1 | CSALAGRASTDTQYF | TGCAGTGCACTAGCTGGCAGGGCTAGCACAGATACGCAGTATTTT
TRBD1 | many | TRBJ2-6 | TRBV12-3/TRBV12-4 | CASSSRDRGLGANVLTF | TGTGCCAGCAGTTCCCGGGACAGGGGGCTTGGGGCCAACGTCCTGACTTTC
TRBD2 | few | TRBJ2-1 | TRBV20-1 | CSARGASGSRWDEQFF | TGCAGTGCTAGAGGTGCTAGCGGGAGTCGGTGGGATGAGCAGTTCTTC
TRBD2 | . | TRBJ2-7 | TRBV9 | CASSAQGLGDEQYF | TGTGCCAGCAGCGCACAGGGACTAGGGGACGAGCAGTACTTC
. | . | TRBJ2-7 | TRBV30 | CASQDRTQTPYEQYF | TGTGCCTCCCAAGACCGGACACAAACTCCCTACGAGCAGTACTTC
. | . | TRBJ2-3 | TRBV21-1 | CAKARDRTRTHTQYF | TGTGCCAAAGCCAGAGACAGAACTAGGACCCATACGCAGTATTTT
TRBD2 | . | TRBJ2-2 | TRBV30 | CAWRGGRFNTGELFF | TGTGCCTGGCGCGGGGGACGTTTTAACACCGGGGAGCTGTTTTTT
. | . | TRBJ1-2 | TRBV18 | CASSPQRQGEGNYGYTF | TGTGCCAGCTCACCACAACGCCAGGGTGAGGGAAACTATGGCTACACCTTC
TRBD1 | . | TRBJ2-3 | TRBV4-3 | CASSPLSGGRGTDTQYF | TGCGCCAGCAGCCCCCTTTCAGGGGGCCGCGGCACAGATACGCAGTATTTT
. | . | TRBJ2-1 | TRBV21-1 | CASRGAAYNEQFF | TGTGCCAGCCGGGGCGCAGCCTACAATGAGCAGTTCTTC
. | . | TRBJ2-1 | TRBV6-2/TRBV6-3 | CASSYGVTSLENNEQFF | TGTGCCAGCAGTTACGGGGTGACTAGTTTAGAGAACAATGAGCAGTTCTTC
. | . | TRBJ2-1 | TRBV20-1 | CSAGRGSFDEQFF | TGCAGTGCTGGGAGGGGGAGTTTCGATGAGCAGTTCTTC
TRBD2 | . | TRBJ2-1 | TRBV20-1 | CSARGLAGRDEQFF | TGCAGTGCTAGAGGTCTAGCGGGACGGGATGAGCAGTTCTTC
TRBD2 | . | TRBJ2-1 | TRBV14 | CASSPGLAGEVEQFF | TGTGCCAGCAGCCCGGGACTAGCGGGGGAGGTTGAGCAGTTCTTC
. | . | TRBJ2-3 | TRBV3-1 | CASSQGWSRSDTQYF | TGTGCCAGCAGCCAAGGATGGTCGCGGTCAGATACGCAGTATTTT
TRBD2 | . | TRBJ2-5 | TRBV20-1 | CSALKRSGGLQETQYF | TGCAGTGCCCTAAAGAGGAGCGGGGGGCTACAAGAGACCCAGTACTTC
. | few | TRBJ1-4 | TRBV2 | CGAATNEKLFF | TGTGGGGCAGCAACTAATGAAAAACTGTTTTTT
. | many | TRBJ2-5 | TRBV11-2 | CASSTGHRETQYF | TGTGCCAGCAGCACGGGACACCGGGAGACCCAGTACTTC
. | . | TRBJ2-7 | TRBV9 | CASTLNTASYEQYF | TGTGCCAGCACCTTAAACACAGCTTCCTACGAGCAGTACTTC
TRBD1 | . | TRBJ2-1 | TRBV9 | CASSSPRTGGHNEQFF | TGTGCCAGCAGCTCTCCTCGGACAGGGGGGCACAATGAGCAGTTCTTC
TRBD1 | . | TRBJ2-5 | TRBV7-2 | CASSQPGQEETQYF | TGTGCCAGCAGCCAACCGGGACAGGAAGAGACCCAGTACTTC
TRBD1 | few | TRBJ1-4 | TRBV4-1 | CASSQDLTGGGKLFF | TGCGCCAGCAGCCAAGATCTAACAGGGGGCGGAAAACTGTTTTTT
. | . | TRBJ1-4 | TRBV5-1 | CASSPGNQEKLFF | TGCGCCAGCAGCCCAGGGAATCAGGAAAAACTGTTTTTT
. | few | TRBJ2-1 | TRBV6-1 | CASSLGSNNEQFF | TGTGCCAGCAGTCTCGGTAGTAACAATGAGCAGTTCTTC
. | once | TRBJ1-1 | TRBV20-1 | CSAGVLYTEAFF | TGCAGTGCCGGGGTTTTGTACACTGAAGCTTTCTTT
TRBD2 | . | TRBJ2-3 | TRBV3-1 | CASSQVLAGGRGTDTQYF | TGTGCCAGCAGCCAAGTCTTAGCGGGAGGGAGGGGCACAGATACGCAGTATTTT
. | few | TRBJ2-1 | TRBV5-1 | CASRGRQSNYNEQFF | TGCGCCAGCAGGGGCCGACAGTCTAACTACAATGAGCAGTTCTTC
. | once | TRBJ1-4 | TRBV7-2 | CASSLGISDEKLFF | TGTGCCAGCAGCTTAGGGATCTCCGATGAAAAACTGTTTTTT
TRBD1 | . | TRBJ2-5 | TRBV20-1 | CSARVPGQGRMGTQYF | TGCAGTGCTAGAGTCCCGGGACAGGGTAGGATGGGGACCCAGTACTTC
TRBD1 | . | TRBJ1-2 | TRBV25-1 | CASSESGGGWGGYGYTF | TGTGCCAGCAGTGAATCAGGGGGTGGCTGGGGAGGCTATGGCTACACCTTC
TRBD1 | . | TRBJ1-1 | TRBV3-1 | CASSRFTGGTEAFF | TGTGCCAGCAGCCGATTTACAGGGGGCACTGAAGCTTTCTTT
. | . | TRBJ1-2 | TRBV7-9 | CASSLAADGYTF | TGTGCCAGCAGCTTAGCGGCAGATGGCTACACCTTC
. | . | TRBJ1-2 | TRBV7-2 | CASSAGTADGYTF | TGTGCCAGCAGCGCCGGGACCGCTGATGGCTACACCTTC
. | . | TRBJ2-1 | TRBV7-9 | CASSVAPVDNEQFF | TGTGCCAGCAGCGTAGCGCCAGTAGACAATGAGCAGTTCTTC
. | few | TRBJ2-5 | TRBV20-1 | CSAKVTGEETQYF | TGCAGTGCAAAAGTGACAGGAGAAGAGACCCAGTACTTC
. | . | TRBJ2-5 | TRBV7-9 | CASSPVGSSQETQYF | TGTGCCAGCAGCCCTGTCGGTTCCAGCCAAGAGACCCAGTACTTC
. | . | TRBJ2-1 | TRBV6-1 | CASTPGGTNEQFF | TGTGCCAGCACTCCCGGGGGAACTAATGAGCAGTTCTTC
. | many | TRBJ1-2 | TRBV12-3/TRBV12-4 | CASSLGSGYGYTF | TGTGCCAGCAGTTTAGGTTCCGGATATGGCTACACCTTC